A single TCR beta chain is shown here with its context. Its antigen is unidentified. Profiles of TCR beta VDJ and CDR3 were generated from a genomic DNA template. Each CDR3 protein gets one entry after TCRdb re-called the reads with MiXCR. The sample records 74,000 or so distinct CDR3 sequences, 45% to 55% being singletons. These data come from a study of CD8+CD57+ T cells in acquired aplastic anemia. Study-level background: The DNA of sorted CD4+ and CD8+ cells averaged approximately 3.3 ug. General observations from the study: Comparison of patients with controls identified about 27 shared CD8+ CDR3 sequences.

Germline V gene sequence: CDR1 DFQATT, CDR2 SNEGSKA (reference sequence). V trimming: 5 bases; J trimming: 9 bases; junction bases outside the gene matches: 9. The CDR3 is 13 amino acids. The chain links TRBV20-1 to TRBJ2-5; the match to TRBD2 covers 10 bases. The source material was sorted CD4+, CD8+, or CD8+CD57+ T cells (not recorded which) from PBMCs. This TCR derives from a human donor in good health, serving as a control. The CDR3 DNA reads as TGCAGTGCTTCTAGCGGGGGAGAGGTGGCCCAGTACTTC. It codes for CSASSGGEVAQYF.